The subject of this entry is one TCR beta chain. Its target is unknown. This entry is derived from a study of cytotoxic CD8 clonotypes in ibrutinib-treated CLL. The overall study: Response material was collected after a median about 12 months of treatment, range 6 to 36. Study outcomes and limitations: Clonotypes that were public were uncommon, and they contracted or stayed stable on treatment. While tracking circulating CD8+ T-cell counts, baseline clonality exceeded that of age-matched healthy donors.

Here immunoSEQ multiplex PCR was the method, and the copy in TCRdb shows in-frame clones only, minus some. The sample consists of 97,000 or so clones, around four fifths of them appearing once. Germline CDR1 KGHSH, CDR2 LQKENI. The CDR3 contains 15 residues. V was trimmed by 3 bases and J by 0 bases, leaving 11 bases between them. Material: PBMCs, obtained after 12 months of ibrutinib treatment. This receptor was identified in a human donor with chronic lymphocytic leukemia. V usage is TRBV18 and J usage is TRBJ1-1; no definite D call. Written as DNA, the CDR3 is TGTGCCAGCTCACCTATCGACGGAATGAACACTGAAGCTTTCTTT. Amino acid sequence: CASSPIDGMNTEAFF. The entire variable domain, with the rest obtained from reference TRBV18 and TRBJ1-1, is as follows: NAGVMQNPRHLVRRRGQEARLRCSPMKGHSHVYWYRQLPEEGLKFMVYLQKENIIDESGMPKERFSAEFPKEGPSILRIQQVVRGDSAAYFCASSPIDGMNTEAFFGQGTRLTVV.